A single sample is the source of the 30 T cell receptor beta chains below, sequenced in a study of spatial heterogeneity in lung cancer. Time point meaning: blood at routine non-recurrence follow-up after resection. Extraction of whole RNA from tumor, nontumor lung or frozen PBMC preceded unsorted sequencing. Via MiXCR, TCRdb re-called the 5' RACE reads, giving one row per CDR3 protein. The data show around 110,000 distinct CDR3 sequences, 9% to 15% seen once. Sequencing was performed on PBMCs, taken at follow-up. These receptors all stem from a male donor with early-stage non-small cell lung cancer.

The J gene is TRBJ2-3, the V gene TRBV19; 9 nucleotides line up with TRBD1. The CDR3 has 13 amino acids. After removal of 6 bases from V and 4 bases from J, the junction contained 2 bases not matched to a gene. Looked up from germline, CDR1 is LNHDA and CDR2 is SQIVND (reference sequence). The CDR3, as DNA: TGTGCCAGTAGACAGGGGGCGTCAGATACGCAGTATTTT. Encoded protein: CASRQGASDTQYF. Complete variable domain (other parts from reference TRBV19 and TRBJ2-3): DGGITQSPKYLFRKEGQNVTLSCEQNLNHDAMYWYRQDPGQGLRLIYYSQIVNDFQKGDIAEGYSVSREKKESFPLTVTSAQKNPTAFYLCASRQGASDTQYFGPGTRLTVL.

The chain uses TRBV10-2 and TRBJ2-7; 8 nucleotides align to TRBD1. V lost 0 bases, J lost 5 bases, and 6 bases stayed unmatched. CDR3 length equals 15 residues. Looked up from germline, CDR1 is WSHSY and CDR2 is SAAADI. Written as DNA, the CDR3 is TGCGCCAGCAGTGAGTCGCAGGGGGCTGCGGACGAGCAGTACTTC. It codes for CASSESQGAADEQYF.

There are many counts of this clonotype. This chain links TRBV9 with TRBJ2-1; possible D gene TRBD2, 6 bases. The CDR3 is 14 amino acids. Trimming took 2 bases from V and 0 from J, leaving 6 bases between them. CDR1 is SGDLS, CDR2 YYNGEE, per germline. The CDR3 is CASSVGGSYNEQFF. CDR3 DNA sequence: TGTGCCAGCAGCGTGGGGGGCTCCTACAATGAGCAGTTCTTC.

The rearrangement joins TRBV28 to TRBJ2-2; the match to TRBD1 covers 10 bases. V was pared by 6 bases and J by 3 bases, with 4 bases of the junction left unmatched. In germline, CDR1 is MDHEN, CDR2 SYDVKM. The CDR3 runs to 15 residues. CDR3 nucleotides: TGTGCCAGCAGAACCGGGACAGGGGACACCGGGGAGCTGTTTTTT. Encoded protein: CASRTGTGDTGELFF.

Ten or more counts support this clonotype. The gene calls are TRBV7-2 and TRBJ2-1; 14 positions agree with TRBD2. With V trimmed by 5 bases and J by 9 bases, 6 bases remained unmatched. The germline CDR1 and CDR2 sequences are SGHTA and FQGNSA. The CDR3 covers 15 residues. The CDR3 loop reads CASSRLAGGLGEQFF. The CDR3 DNA sequence: TGTGCCAGCAGCCGACTAGCGGGGGGGCTAGGTGAGCAGTTCTTC.

This clonotype appeared a few times. The chain has TRBV30 and TRBJ2-1, with D possibly called TRBD1 or TRBD2 (6 bases each). Trimming took 4 bases from V and 10 from J, leaving 17 bases between them. CDR1 GTSNPN and CDR2 SVGIG come from the germline V gene (reference sequence). The length of the CDR3 is 13 residues. The CDR3 DNA sequence: TGTGCCTGGAATACCAGAAGGGGGGAAGAGCAGTTCTTC. Its protein is CAWNTRRGEEQFF. Variable domain in full (rest from reference TRBV30 and TRBJ2-1): SQTIHQWPATLVQPVGSPLSLECTVEGTSNPNLYWYRQAAGRGLQLLFYSVGIGQISSEVPQNLSASRPQDRQFILSSKKLLLSDSGFYLCAWNTRRGEEQFFGPGTRLTVL.

This clonotype was detected ten times or more. V gene TRBV15 combines with J gene TRBJ1-5, with D unclear. The length of the CDR3 is 12 residues. V gave up 4 bases and J gave up 2 bases, with 3 bases separating them. CDR1 is LNHNV and CDR2 is YYDKDF in the germline V gene (reference sequence). The CDR3 spells CATSIGNQPQHF. CDR3 nucleotides: TGTGCCACCAGCATCGGCAATCAGCCCCAGCATTTT.

This clonotype was counted only a few times. The gene calls are TRBV2 and TRBJ1-3; 7 nucleotides line up with TRBD1. Per the germline V gene, CDR1 is SNHLY and CDR2 is FYNNEI. CDR3 size: 16 residues. V shed 3 bases, J shed 0 bases, and the junction held 5 bases outside the gene matches. The CDR3 nucleotides read TGTGCCAGCAGTGATCAGGGGGAATTCTCTGGAAACACCATATATTTT. Residues: CASSDQGEFSGNTIYF.

This clonotype appeared many times. V usage is TRBV7-2 and J usage is TRBJ2-3; TRBD1 aligns across 9 bases. The CDR3 sequence is 17 residues long. The germline CDR1 and CDR2 sequences are SGHTA and FQGNSA. Trimming removed 5 bases from V and 6 bases from J; junction bases left unmatched: 15. The CDR3 here is CASSPHIPQGAIDTQYF. The CDR3, as DNA: TGTGCCAGCAGCCCCCACATCCCACAGGGGGCCATTGATACGCAGTATTTT.

This clonotype came up many times. This chain uses TRBV9 with TRBJ2-7; 8 bases align to TRBD1. Germline V gene data show CDR1 as SGDLS and CDR2 as YYNGEE. The V segment lost 4 bases and the J segment 3 bases; nucleotides outside the gene matches: 12. The CDR3 runs 16 residues. CDR3 nucleotide sequence: TGTGCCAGCAGCCCAAGCCCACCAGGGACAGGCTACGAGCAGTACTTC. Amino acids: CASSPSPPGTGYEQYF.

This clonotype was seen more than once but under ten times. The J gene is TRBJ1-4, the V gene TRBV7-9; 9 bases match TRBD1. V gave up 1 base and J gave up 8 bases; unmatched junction bases: 5. Per the germline V gene, CDR1 is SEHNR and CDR2 is FQNEAQ (reference sequence). This CDR3 contains 15 residues. The CDR3 region has the DNA TGTGCCAGCAGCTTAGACGGGACAGGGATCGAAAAACTGTTTTTT. This codes for CASSLDGTGIEKLFF.

V usage is TRBV27 and J usage is TRBJ2-1; weak D call: TRBD1 (5 bases). Germline values: CDR1 MNHEY, CDR2 SMNVEV (reference sequence). The CDR3 extends over 16 amino acids. V lost 6 bases and J lost 4, with 19 bases in between. In DNA, the CDR3 is TGTGCCAGCAGCAGGCAGGGTGCCGCCCGTTACAATGAGCAGTTCTTC. Protein sequence: CASSRQGAARYNEQFF.

A few counts support this clonotype. The chain uses TRBV7-2 and TRBJ2-1; D is unclear. CDR3 length: 13 residues. Between the trimmed V and J ends, which lost 0 bases and 7 bases, there was a span of 7 bases. Germline V gene sequence: CDR1 SGHTA, CDR2 FQGNSA. The CDR3 sequence: CASSLAPRNEQFF. CDR3 coding DNA: TGTGCCAGCAGCTTAGCCCCGCGTAATGAGCAGTTCTTC.

This sequence joins TRBV29-1 and TRBJ2-4, with TRBD2 as a possible D gene (7 bases). This CDR3 spans 16 amino acids. The V gene's germline CDR1 is SQVTM and CDR2 ANQGSEA. V gave up 0 bases and J gave up 2 bases, with 14 bases separating them. The CDR3 protein is CSVEDWKGGTKNIQYF. The CDR3 region has the DNA TGCAGCGTTGAAGATTGGAAGGGGGGGACCAAAAACATTCAGTACTTC.

In the case of this clonotype: A read error is possible here, since a much larger clone lies one base away. This chain links TRBV6-6 with TRBJ2-3; D is unclear. The CDR3 covers 14 residues. Germline CDR1 MNHNY, CDR2 SVGAGI (reference sequence). V was clipped by 8 bases and J by 2 bases, with 14 bases between them. The CDR3: CASGAVGFTDTQYF. CDR3 nucleotides: TGTGCCAGCGGTGCCGTCGGTTTCACAGATACGCAGTATTTT.

This clonotype was seen more than once but under ten times. This sequence joins TRBV3-1 and TRBJ1-6; D is possibly TRBD1 (5 bases). Germline CDR1 is LGHDT and CDR2 is YNNKEL (reference sequence). Trimming left V 2 bases short and J 7 bases short, with 9 bases between. This CDR3 comprises 14 residues. This CDR3 is CASSQPGRNSPLHF. CDR3 bases: TGTGCCAGCAGCCAACCGGGGCGAAATTCACCCCTCCACTTT.

V is TRBV18 and J is TRBJ1-1; D is unresolved. V lost 0 bases, J lost 10 bases, and 15 bases lay in between. Germline CDR1 reads KGHSH; CDR2 reads LQKENI. The CDR3 length is 14 residues. For the CDR3, the DNA is TGTGCCAGCTCACCACCGTCGGAGGCCGCCGGAGCTTTCTTT. Residues: CASSPPSEAAGAFF.

This clonotype was counted between two and nine times. The chain employs TRBV7-2 and TRBJ2-3, with TRBD1 identical over 7 bases. J was trimmed by 1 base and V by 3 bases; bases with no gene match: 4. Germline V gene data show CDR1 as SGHTA and CDR2 as FQGNSA. CDR3 size: 15 residues. CDR3 nucleotide sequence: TGTGCCAGCAGCTTTACAGGGGCCCGCACAGATACGCAGTATTTT. Protein sequence: CASSFTGARTDTQYF.

The chain joins TRBV6-6 to TRBJ1-2; 11 bases line up with TRBD1. The CDR3 is 17 amino acids. Per germline, CDR1 MNHNY and CDR2 SVGAGI (reference sequence). The V segment lost 2 bases and the J segment 4 bases; nucleotides outside the gene matches: 9. In DNA form, the CDR3 reads TGTGCCAGCAGTTACGGGACAGGGGGGTCCTATCCCTATGGCTACACCTTC. Translating it yields CASSYGTGGSYPYGYTF.

This clonotype was seen ten or more times. This chain links TRBV29-1 with TRBJ2-7, with 11 positions matching TRBD2. The CDR3 loop spans 14 amino acids. V lost 5 bases, J lost 0 bases, and 3 bases stayed unmatched. Looked up from germline, CDR1 is SQVTM and CDR2 is ANQGSEA. The DNA for the CDR3 is TGCAGCGTTCTAGGGACTAGCGGCTCCTACGAGCAGTACTTC. It translates to CSVLGTSGSYEQYF.

This clonotype was picked up many times. The V and J genes are TRBV2 and TRBJ1-6; 10 bases line up with TRBD1. Germline lookup yields CDR1 SNHLY and CDR2 FYNNEI. The V segment lost 6 bases and the J segment 10 bases; nucleotides outside the gene matches: 3. This CDR3 comprises 13 residues. CDR3 region: CASRGDRGSPLHF. In DNA form, the CDR3 reads TGTGCCAGCAGAGGGGACAGGGGATCACCCCTCCACTTT. Supplemented by reference TRBV2 and TRBJ1-6, the full variable domain reads EPEVTQTPSHQVTQMGQEVILRCVPISNHLYFYWYRQILGQKVEFLVSFYNNEISEKSEIFDDQFSVERPDGSNFTLKIRSTKLEDSAMYFCASRGDRGSPLHFGNGTRLTVT.

In its sample, this clonotype was seen a few times. The V and J genes are TRBV20-1 and TRBJ2-3; 10 bases map to TRBD2. Germline CDR1 reads DFQATT; CDR2 reads SNEGSKA (reference sequence). Losses at the gene ends were 1 base for V and 0 bases for J; bases not matched to a gene: 10. CDR3 length equals 18 residues. Here the CDR3 DNA reads TGCAGTGCTAGAGGAGGCCTAGCGGGGGCAGGGAGCACAGATACGCAGTATTTT. Protein sequence: CSARGGLAGAGSTDTQYF.

The table lists this clonotype with a few counts. The genes are TRBV18 and TRBJ1-1, with D hard to call. Trimming removed 0 bases at V and 4 bases at J, with 12 bases between. The germline gives CDR1 KGHSH, CDR2 LQKENI. The CDR3 contains 15 residues. The CDR3 coding sequence is TGTGCCAGCTCACCACCAGAGTCATGGGGCACTGAAGCTTTCTTT. This gives the protein CASSPPESWGTEAFF.

This clonotype was observed at least ten times. The chain couples TRBV20-1 to TRBJ1-2; D may be TRBD1 (6 bases). V was cut by 6 bases and J by 7 bases, with 15 bases left in between. The length of the CDR3 is 12 residues. Germline CDR1 DFQATT, CDR2 SNEGSKA (reference sequence). The CDR3 coding sequence is TGCAGTGCACACCCCAGGGGCTCTGGCTACACCTTC. Translated: CSAHPRGSGYTF.

The gene calls are TRBV23-1 and TRBJ2-2; 7 bases agree with TRBD1. TRBV23-1 is an open reading frame whose function is uncertain. V was clipped by 0 bases and J by 0 bases; unmatched bases: 7. There are 18 residues in the CDR3. As DNA, the CDR3 is TGCGCCAGCAGTCAATCGAATCTTGGGACAGCGAACACCGGGGAGCTGTTTTTT. This translates into CASSQSNLGTANTGELFF.

The genes are TRBV7-3 and TRBJ2-2, with TRBD1 as a possible D gene (5 bases). The CDR3 has 14 amino acids. Between the trimmed V and J ends, which lost 6 bases and 1 base, there was a span of 9 bases. Germline CDR1 SGHTA, CDR2 FQGTGA. The CDR3 region is CASRATVNTGELFF. The CDR3 coding sequence is TGTGCCAGCAGGGCGACAGTGAACACCGGGGAGCTGTTTTTT.

This clonotype was detected only a few times. The J gene is TRBJ2-3, the V gene TRBV7-2; 10 nucleotides match TRBD1. This CDR3 has 15 amino acids. V lost 5 bases, J lost 5 bases, and 7 bases stayed unmatched. Germline V CDR1 and CDR2: SGHTA, FQGNSA. The chain's CDR3 is CASSTRTGGIDTQYF. The CDR3 coding sequence is TGTGCCAGCAGCACCCGGACAGGGGGGATAGATACGCAGTATTTT.

This clonotype was detected a few times. The CDR3 DNA is TGTGCCAGCAGCTTAGCACCCGGTAGCAGGGGACGTTTTCAAGAGACCCAGTACTTC. This encodes CASSLAPGSRGRFQETQYF. This chain connects TRBV7-2 to TRBJ2-5; D is perhaps TRBD1 (6 bases). Germline CDR1 SGHTA, CDR2 FQGNSA. Trimming took off 0 bases at V and 2 bases at J, with 22 bases between the two ends. The CDR3 is made up of 19 amino acids.

This clonotype has ten or more counts. The rearrangement joins TRBV12-3 or TRBV12-4 to TRBJ1-1, with TRBD1 as a possible D gene (5 bases). The V end was cut by 4 bases, the J end by 5 bases, with 17 bases between. The CDR3 covers 15 residues. The CDR3 sequence is CASSSSGTRETEAFF. The CDR3 DNA follows: TGTGCCAGCAGTTCGTCCGGGACCCGGGAAACTGAAGCTTTCTTT.

This clonotype showed up just a few times. V usage is TRBV5-1 and J usage is TRBJ2-2; D not resolved. The CDR3 covers 13 residues. The ends were cut back, 4 bases at V and 4 bases at J, with 8 bases in the middle. From germline, CDR1 is SGHRS and CDR2 YFSETQ. The CDR3 protein is CASSVVGTGELFF. CDR3 nucleotide sequence: TGCGCCAGCAGCGTTGTCGGCACCGGGGAGCTGTTTTTT.